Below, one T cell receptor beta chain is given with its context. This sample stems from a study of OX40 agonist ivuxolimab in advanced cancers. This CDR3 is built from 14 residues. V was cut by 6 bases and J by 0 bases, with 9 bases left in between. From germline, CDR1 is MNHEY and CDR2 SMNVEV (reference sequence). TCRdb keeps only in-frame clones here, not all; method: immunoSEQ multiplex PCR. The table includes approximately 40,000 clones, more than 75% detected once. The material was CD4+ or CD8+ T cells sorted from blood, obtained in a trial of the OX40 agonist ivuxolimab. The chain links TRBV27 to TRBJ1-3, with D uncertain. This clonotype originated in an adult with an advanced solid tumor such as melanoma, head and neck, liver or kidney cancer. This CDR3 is CASRDASSGNTIYF. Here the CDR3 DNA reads TGTGCCAGCAGGGACGCGAGCTCTGGAAACACCATATATTTT.